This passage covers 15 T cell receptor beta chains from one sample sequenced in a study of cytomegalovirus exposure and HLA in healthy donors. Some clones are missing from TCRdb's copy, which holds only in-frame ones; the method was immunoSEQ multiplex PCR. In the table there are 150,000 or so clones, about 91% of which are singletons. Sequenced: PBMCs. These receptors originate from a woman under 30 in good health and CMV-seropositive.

As DNA, the CDR3 is TGCGCCAGCAGCTTGGTGTCGACAGGGAATTCACCCCTCCACTTT. It encodes CASSLVSTGNSPLHF. V gene TRBV5-1 combines with J gene TRBJ1-6, with TRBD1 matching over 7 bases. The CDR3 is 15 amino acids. Germline CDR1 and CDR2: SGHRS and YFSETQ. After removal of 0 bases from V and 7 bases from J, the junction contained 4 bases not matched to a gene.

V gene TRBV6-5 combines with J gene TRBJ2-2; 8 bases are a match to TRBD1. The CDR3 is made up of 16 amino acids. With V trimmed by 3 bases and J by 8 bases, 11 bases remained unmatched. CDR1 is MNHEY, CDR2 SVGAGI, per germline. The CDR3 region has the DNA TGTGCCAGCAGTTATCCCGGACAGGGCCAAGTAGGGGAGCTGTTTTTT. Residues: CASSYPGQGQVGELFF.

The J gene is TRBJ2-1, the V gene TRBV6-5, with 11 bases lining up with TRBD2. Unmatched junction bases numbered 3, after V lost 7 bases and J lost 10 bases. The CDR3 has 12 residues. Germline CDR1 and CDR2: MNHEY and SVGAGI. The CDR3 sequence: CASTLAGGEQFF. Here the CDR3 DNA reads TGTGCCAGCACCTTAGCGGGGGGGGAGCAGTTCTTC.

For the CDR3, the DNA is TGTGCCACCAAGCGGGGGGTAGATGAGCAGTTCTTC. It encodes CATKRGVDEQFF. The rearrangement links TRBV25-1 to TRBJ2-1; TRBD2 aligns across 9 bases. This CDR3 spans 12 amino acids. From germline, CDR1 is MGHDK and CDR2 SYGVNS. With V trimmed by 10 bases and J by 8 bases, 6 bases remained unmatched.

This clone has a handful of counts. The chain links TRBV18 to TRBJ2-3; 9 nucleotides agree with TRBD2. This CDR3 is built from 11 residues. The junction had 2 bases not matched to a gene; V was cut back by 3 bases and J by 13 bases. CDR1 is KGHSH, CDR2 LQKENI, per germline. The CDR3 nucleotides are TGTGCCAGCTCACCGGGACTAGCTAAGTATTTT. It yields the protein CASSPGLAKYF.

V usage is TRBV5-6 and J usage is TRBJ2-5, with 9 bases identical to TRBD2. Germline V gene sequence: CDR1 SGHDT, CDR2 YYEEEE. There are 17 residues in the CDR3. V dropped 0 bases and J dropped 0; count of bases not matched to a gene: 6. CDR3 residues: CASSLVVLAGYQETQYF. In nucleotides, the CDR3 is TGTGCCAGCAGCTTGGTTGTCCTAGCGGGGTACCAAGAGACCCAGTACTTC. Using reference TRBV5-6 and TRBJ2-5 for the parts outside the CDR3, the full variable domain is DAGVTQSPTHLIKTRGQQVTLRCSPKSGHDTVSWYQQALGQGPQFIFQYYEEEERQRGNFPDRFSGHQFPNYSSELNVNALLLGDSALYLCASSLVVLAGYQETQYFGPGTRLLVL.

In nucleotides, the CDR3 is TGCGCCAGCAGCTTGGAGGAGGGAGCTAACTATGGCTACACCTTC. Translation: CASSLEEGANYGYTF. The chain has TRBV5-1 and TRBJ1-2; D unclear. CDR1 is SGHRS, CDR2 YFSETQ, per germline. CDR3 length equals 15 residues. The ends were cut back, 0 bases at V and 0 bases at J, with 9 bases in the middle.

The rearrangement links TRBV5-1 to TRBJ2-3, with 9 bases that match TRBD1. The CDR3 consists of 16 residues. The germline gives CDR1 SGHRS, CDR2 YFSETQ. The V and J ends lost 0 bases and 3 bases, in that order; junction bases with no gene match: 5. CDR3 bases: TGCGCCAGCAGCTTGGGGGACAGGGAGACTACAGATACGCAGTATTTT. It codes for CASSLGDRETTDTQYF.

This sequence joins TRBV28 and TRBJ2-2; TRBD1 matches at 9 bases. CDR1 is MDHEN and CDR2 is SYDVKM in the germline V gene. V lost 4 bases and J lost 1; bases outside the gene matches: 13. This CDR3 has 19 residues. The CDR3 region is CASSSPGQGPSLNTGELFF. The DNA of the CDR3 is TGTGCCAGCAGTTCCCCGGGACAGGGCCCTTCGCTGAACACCGGGGAGCTGTTTTTT.

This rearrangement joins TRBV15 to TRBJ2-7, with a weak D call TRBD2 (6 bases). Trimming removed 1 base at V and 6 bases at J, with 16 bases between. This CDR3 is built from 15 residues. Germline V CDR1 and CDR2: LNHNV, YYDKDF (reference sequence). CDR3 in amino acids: CATSRGRDSVAEQYF. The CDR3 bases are TGTGCCACCAGCAGAGGGCGGGACTCCGTCGCCGAGCAGTACTTC.

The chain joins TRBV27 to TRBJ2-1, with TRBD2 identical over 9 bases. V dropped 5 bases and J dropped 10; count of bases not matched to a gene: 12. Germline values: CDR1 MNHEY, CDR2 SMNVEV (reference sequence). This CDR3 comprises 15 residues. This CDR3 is CASSNEAGGLGEQFF. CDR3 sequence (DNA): TGTGCCAGCAGTAATGAAGCGGGGGGTCTCGGGGAGCAGTTCTTC.

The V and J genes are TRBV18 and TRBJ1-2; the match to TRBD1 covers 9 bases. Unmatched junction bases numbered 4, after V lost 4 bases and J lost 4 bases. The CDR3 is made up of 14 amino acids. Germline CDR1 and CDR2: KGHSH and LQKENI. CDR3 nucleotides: TGTGCCAGCTCACAAGACAGGGGGATCTATGGCTACACCTTC. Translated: CASSQDRGIYGYTF.

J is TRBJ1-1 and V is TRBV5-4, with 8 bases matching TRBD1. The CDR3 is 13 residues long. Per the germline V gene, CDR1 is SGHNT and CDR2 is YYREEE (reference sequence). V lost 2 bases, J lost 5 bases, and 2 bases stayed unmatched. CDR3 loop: CASSLQGETEAFF. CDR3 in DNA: TGTGCCAGCAGCTTACAGGGGGAAACTGAAGCTTTCTTT.

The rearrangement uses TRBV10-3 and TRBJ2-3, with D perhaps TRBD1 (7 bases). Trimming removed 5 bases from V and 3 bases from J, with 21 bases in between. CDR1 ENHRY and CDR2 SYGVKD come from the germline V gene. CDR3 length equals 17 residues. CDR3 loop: CAISFNYRPGGTDTQYF. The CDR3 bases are TGTGCCATCAGTTTTAACTACAGGCCAGGGGGGACAGATACGCAGTATTTT.

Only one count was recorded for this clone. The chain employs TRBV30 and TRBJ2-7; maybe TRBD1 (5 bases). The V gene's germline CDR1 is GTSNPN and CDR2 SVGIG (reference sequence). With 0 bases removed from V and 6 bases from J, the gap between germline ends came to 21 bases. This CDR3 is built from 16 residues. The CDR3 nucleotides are TGTGCCTGGAGTGTACTTACCAGGTTGGGGCCTGGCGAGCAGTACTTC. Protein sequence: CAWSVLTRLGPGEQYF.